The 21 T cell receptor beta chains in this list originate from one sample, sequenced in a study of T cell repertoires in aging, cancer and after chemotherapy. The template was genomic DNA from peripheral blood, not RNA. Rearranged V-D-J TRB sequences were amplified with a mixed TRB-A/B primer pool. TCRdb re-derived calls from the multiplex PCR reads in MiXCR, one entry per CDR3 protein. The data hold just under 4,500 distinct CDR3 sequences, with over 60% observed a single time. The material sequenced was blood. The receptors were sampled from a human donor with a solid tumor.

This clonotype showed up just once. The chain joins TRBV11-2 to TRBJ2-1; D is ambiguous. V was cut by 2 bases and J by 5 bases, with 7 bases left in between. CDR3 size: 13 residues. The germline V gene has CDR1 SGHAT and CDR2 FQNNGV. The DNA of the CDR3 is TGTGCCAGCAGCTTAACAGCCGACAATGAGCAGTTCTTC. Translating gives CASSLTADNEQFF. Variable domain in full (rest from reference TRBV11-2 and TRBJ2-1): EAGVAQSPRYKIIEKRQSVAFWCNPISGHATLYWYQQILGQGPKLLIQFQNNGVVDDSQLPKDRFSAERLKGVDSTLKIQPAKLEDSAVYLCASSLTADNEQFFGPGTRLTVL.

As concerns this clonotype: Mismatch with germline at one junction end may stem from a read error. The chain has TRBV30 and TRBJ2-5, with D perhaps matching TRBD1 (7 bases). Germline CDR1 reads GTSNPN; CDR2 reads SVGIG (reference sequence). The CDR3 is 12 amino acids. CDR3 coding DNA: TGTGGCGGGACAGATTACCAAGAGACCAAGTACTTC. Translation gives CGGTDYQETKYF.

The J gene is TRBJ1-4, the V gene TRBV27; D is ambiguous. V dropped 4 bases and J dropped 11 bases, with 17 bases sitting between them. The CDR3 is made up of 14 amino acids. Germline CDR1 reads MNHEY; CDR2 reads SMNVEV (reference sequence). The CDR3 is CASSYRPSSYKLFF. For the CDR3, the DNA is TGTGCCAGCAGTTATCGGCCATCCTCGTATAAACTGTTTTTT.

This rearrangement joins TRBV11-2 to TRBJ2-3, with 15 bases fitting TRBD2. Looked up from germline, CDR1 is SGHAT and CDR2 is FQNNGV. The CDR3 has 17 amino acids. V dropped 1 base and J dropped 6; count of bases not matched to a gene: 5. The CDR3 sequence is CASSLGFGTSGGDTQYF. The CDR3 DNA is TGTGCCAGCAGCTTAGGGTTCGGGACTAGCGGGGGGGATACGCAGTATTTT.

The chain combines TRBV19 with TRBJ1-2, with unresolved D. Germline V gives CDR1 LNHDA, CDR2 SQIVND (reference sequence). The CDR3 extends over 16 amino acids. With 3 bases removed from V and 0 bases from J, the gap between germline ends came to 14 bases. In DNA, the CDR3 is TGTGCCAGTAGTATTTCGGTCCAGAATACTAACTATGGCTACACCTTC. Its translation: CASSISVQNTNYGYTF.

This clonotype was seen a few times. This chain links TRBV10-1 with TRBJ2-7; D may be TRBD1 (5 bases). The CDR3 loop spans 13 amino acids. Germline V CDR1 and CDR2: WNHNN, SYGVQD (reference sequence). V was clipped by 8 bases and J by 2 bases, with 13 bases between them. The CDR3 nucleotides are TGCGCCAGCCCCAGGGCTGGACCCTACGAGCAGTACTTC. Translation: CASPRAGPYEQYF.

This chain joins TRBV6-5 and TRBJ2-7; a possible D gene is TRBD2 (6 bases). Trimming left V 5 bases short and J 6 bases short, with 17 bases between. This CDR3 region has 14 residues. Germline values: CDR1 MNHEY, CDR2 SVGAGI. CDR3 sequence: CASSGGDFRREQYF. In DNA form, the CDR3 reads TGTGCCAGCAGTGGCGGGGATTTCCGACGCGAGCAGTACTTC.

This clonotype has more than one count but fewer than ten. The chain combines TRBV6-5 with TRBJ2-7, with D possibly being TRBD1 or TRBD2 (5 bases each). This CDR3 is 13 amino acids long. From germline, CDR1 is MNHEY and CDR2 SVGAGI. The V end was cut by 5 bases, the J end by 2 bases, with 10 bases between. CDR3: CASSRDRAYEQYF. CDR3 DNA: TGTGCCAGCAGTCGGGACCGCGCCTACGAGCAGTACTTC.

The J gene is TRBJ2-7, the V gene TRBV7-9; no definite D call. This CDR3 spans 12 amino acids. V was clipped by 0 bases and J by 7 bases, with 7 bases between them. CDR1 is SEHNR and CDR2 is FQNEAQ in the germline V gene (reference sequence). This chain's CDR3 is CASSLALEEQYF. The CDR3 DNA is TGTGCCAGCAGCTTAGCGCTGGAGGAGCAGTACTTC.

The gene calls are TRBV12-3 or TRBV12-4 and TRBJ1-1; 12 bases are shared with TRBD1. There are 19 residues in the CDR3. After removal of 6 bases from V and 5 bases from J, the junction contained 19 bases not matched to a gene. The CDR3 nucleotides are TGTGCCAGCAGGCCACCGGGACAGGGGGCAAGGACGAGACGGACTGAAGCTTTCTTT. Its translation is CASRPPGQGARTRRTEAFF.

This clonotype turned up a few times. The DNA of the CDR3 is TGTGCCAGCAGCTTGCCCCCTAATGAAAAACTGTTTTTT. Amino acids: CASSLPPNEKLFF. The chain couples TRBV5-4 to TRBJ1-4; D is ambiguous. There are 13 residues in the CDR3. V was shortened by 1 base and J by 3 bases, with 4 bases between the two germline ends. CDR1 and CDR2 (germline): SGHNT, YYREEE (reference sequence).

The chain couples TRBV29-1 to TRBJ2-1; D might be TRBD2 (6 bases). V lost 5 bases to trimming and J lost 9 bases, with 20 bases between them. The germline V gene has CDR1 SQVTM and CDR2 ANQGSEA. The CDR3 covers 14 residues. CDR3 region: CSVRLAGPMGEQFF. CDR3 DNA sequence: TGCAGCGTTCGGCTGGCGGGACCGATGGGTGAGCAGTTCTTC.

The chain has TRBV29-1 and TRBJ1-1; tentatively, D is TRBD1 (5 bases). The CDR3 sequence is 13 residues long. Deletions cut 3 bases from V and 1 base from J, with 9 bases between. CDR1 and CDR2 (germline): SQVTM, ANQGSEA. The CDR3 sequence is CSVDWGGNTEAFF. In nucleotides, the CDR3 is TGCAGCGTTGACTGGGGGGGGAACACTGAAGCTTTCTTT.

This clonotype appeared once. The CDR3 bases are TGTGCCAGCAGCTTAAAAGGACAGGGGGCGAACACTGAAGCTTTCTTT. It translates to CASSLKGQGANTEAFF. The J gene is TRBJ1-1, the V gene TRBV7-2, with TRBD1 identical over 11 bases. Germline loops: CDR1 SGHTA, CDR2 FQGNSA. The CDR3 sequence is 16 residues long. The V segment lost 2 bases and the J segment 1 base; nucleotides outside the gene matches: 3.

A note on this clonotype: Mismatch with germline at one junction end may stem from a read error. This chain connects TRBV6-1 to TRBJ1-1, with 9 bases identical to TRBD1. This CDR3 is 15 amino acids long. Per germline, CDR1 MNHNS and CDR2 SASEGT. The CDR3 sequence: CAISAGTGLSTEAFF. The CDR3 region has the DNA TGTGCCATCAGTGCTGGGACAGGGTTATCGACTGAAGCTTTCTTT.

The chain has TRBV6-5 and TRBJ2-6; no clear D gene. Trimming left V 6 bases short and J 1 base short, with 13 bases between. The germline gives CDR1 MNHEY, CDR2 SVGAGI. The CDR3 length is 16 residues. The CDR3 here is CASRSRSGSGANVLTF. The CDR3 nucleotides are TGTGCCAGCAGATCCCGTTCCGGTTCTGGGGCCAACGTCCTGACTTTC.

This sequence joins TRBV12-3 or TRBV12-4 and TRBJ1-2, with D tentatively TRBD1 (5 bases). The CDR3 consists of 13 residues. Trimming removed 4 bases from V and 11 bases from J, with 17 bases in between. The CDR3, as DNA: TGTGCCAGCAGTTATACAGGACCCCCGAGGTACACCTTC. This sequence encodes CASSYTGPPRYTF.

V and J are TRBV7-3 and TRBJ2-1; D remains ambiguous. Trimming took 1 base from V and 6 from J, leaving 7 bases between them. CDR3 size: 13 residues. Per germline, CDR1 SGHTA and CDR2 FQGTGA. This CDR3 is CASSLNALNEQFF. The CDR3 DNA is TGTGCCAGCAGCTTAAATGCCCTCAATGAGCAGTTCTTC. Supplemented by reference TRBV7-3 and TRBJ2-1, the full variable domain reads GAGVSQTPSNKVTEKGKYVELRCDPISGHTALYWYRQSLGQGPEFLIYFQGTGAADDSGLPNDRFFAVRPEGSVSTLKIQRTERGDSAVYLCASSLNALNEQFFGPGTRLTVL.

This clonotype occurred once. The chain recombines TRBV5-5 with TRBJ2-2; 13 nucleotides align to TRBD2. The ends lost 4 bases at V and 0 bases at J; junction bases unmatched: 6. Germline V CDR1 and CDR2: SGHKS, YYEKEE (reference sequence). The CDR3 runs 18 residues. This chain's CDR3 is CASSQRTSGGTNTGELFF. The CDR3 DNA sequence: TGTGCCAGCAGCCAGCGGACTAGCGGGGGAACGAACACCGGGGAGCTGTTTTTT.

In this sample, this clonotype turned up once. The chain is built from TRBV19 and TRBJ2-3; the match to TRBD1 covers 7 bases. CDR1 LNHDA and CDR2 SQIVND come from the germline V gene (reference sequence). Trimming cost V 6 bases and J 0 bases; bases outside gene matches: 6. CDR3 length: 15 residues. The CDR3 is CASRFGQVSTDTQYF. The CDR3 DNA reads TGTGCCAGTAGATTCGGACAGGTCAGCACAGATACGCAGTATTTT. The full variable domain, rest sourced from reference TRBV19 and TRBJ2-3, is DGGITQSPKYLFRKEGQNVTLSCEQNLNHDAMYWYRQDPGQGLRLIYYSQIVNDFQKGDIAEGYSVSREKKESFPLTVTSAQKNPTAFYLCASRFGQVSTDTQYFGPGTRLTVL.

V and J are TRBV20-1 and TRBJ1-6; D not resolved. The germline CDR1 and CDR2 sequences are DFQATT and SNEGSKA (reference sequence). Deletions cut 5 bases from V and 7 bases from J, with 9 bases between. CDR3 length: 12 residues. The CDR3 DNA sequence: TGCAGTGCTGCAGGACCAAATTCACCCCTCCACTTT. This gives the protein CSAAGPNSPLHF.